This TCR beta chain appears in the sequencing data of a study of shared clonotypes between healthy human individuals. In the original analysis: Filtering differed because ImmunoSEQ produced junction-only sequences that carried no quality scores. Measured with immunoSEQ multiplex PCR; TCRdb has only the in-frame clones, and not every one. Clone size and the V and J calls come from that table; the DNA yielded D and trimming. The table has about 600,000 clones, 95% to 98% seen once. The CDR3 runs 15 residues. The germline V and J ends were trimmed by 4 bases and 0 bases, with 12 bases remaining between them. CDR1 is SGHVS and CDR2 is FQNEAQ in the germline V gene.

The chain couples TRBV7-8 to TRBJ1-1; no definite D call. This sequence originates from a woman aged 25 to 39 in good health. Sequencing was carried out using naive CD4+ T cells sorted from blood. Specified subset: CD45RA+ positively selected. CDR3 region: CASSWVTDLNTEAFF. The CDR3 nucleotides read TGTGCCAGCAGCTGGGTGACGGATTTGAACACTGAAGCTTTCTTT.